This T cell receptor (beta chain) comes out of a study of cytomegalovirus exposure and HLA in healthy donors. Overall study results and limits: The dataset shows that most TCR sequences were rare, while some public TCRs occurred in many donors. According to a later analysis, most TCR beta chains associated with CMV appeared HLA-restricted. Presence/absence analysis assumed near-uniform sequencing depth across donors.

The CDR3 contains 17 residues. CDR1 and CDR2 from the germline V gene are LNHNV and YYDKDF (reference sequence). J lost 0 bases, V lost 1 base, and 5 bases had no gene match. With 60 Vbeta and 13 Jbeta primers, the PCR was carried out. As processed by the authors: In a later analysis, of roughly 73 million unique beta chains, around 11 million appeared in at least two donors. Data came from immunoSEQ multiplex PCR; TCRdb stores just in-frame clones and leaves some out. Clone size and V and J calls were adopted from that table, with D and trimming inferred from the DNA. The sample yields around 150,000 clones, roughly 88% seen once. A word on this clone: Antigen unknown.

The clonotype originates from a woman between 35 and 50 years old in good health and CMV-seronegative. The chain couples TRBV15 to TRBJ2-3; TRBD2 agrees at 9 bases. Sequencing input: PBMCs. CDR3 amino acids: CATSRAYGLASTDTQYF. The CDR3 DNA reads as TGTGCCACCAGCAGAGCCTACGGACTAGCGAGCACAGATACGCAGTATTTT.